A single sample gave rise to the 21 T cell receptor beta chains below, sequenced in a study of T cells in Graves' hyperthyroidism and ophthalmopathy (dated by TCRdb to between 2018 and 2021). The method behind the library was multiplex PCR. Sequencing instrument: Illumina HiSeq 2000. The TCR beta CDR3 regions were amplified from the RNA transcripts. For the first round of RT-PCR on the TCR CDR3, the HTBI primer set was used together with the Qiagen OneStep RT-PCR kit. TCRdb's own reprocessing of the public reads used fastp at Q25 and MiXCR and kept productive beta chains. CDR3 protein duplicates are merged, each entry listing the most common genes and DNA. Across this sample there are about 400,000 distinct CDR3 sequences, with just under 15% seen only once. The top ten constitute about 30% of the sample. Sequencing was carried out using blood. These receptors were taken from a woman aged 25 to 39 with Graves' hyperthyroidism.

V gene TRBV25-1 combines with J gene TRBJ2-6; D is uncertain. The CDR3 totals 13 residues. CDR1 is MGHDK, CDR2 SYGVNS, per germline. Deletions cut 5 bases from V and 4 bases from J, with 6 bases between. This CDR3 is CASSLIGANVLTF. CDR3 DNA: TGTGCCAGCAGTTTGATCGGGGCCAACGTCCTGACTTTC. The whole variable domain, remainder taken from reference TRBV25-1 and TRBJ2-6, is EADIYQTPRYLVIGTGKKITLECSQTMGHDKMYWYQQDPGMELHLIHYSYGVNSTEKGDLSSESTVSRIRTEHFPLTLESARPSHTSQYLCASSLIGANVLTFGAGSRLTVL.

This clonotype has only a few counts. This sequence joins TRBV20-1 and TRBJ1-6; D remains ambiguous. V was clipped by 2 bases and J by 0 bases, with 8 bases between them. The length of the CDR3 is 15 residues. The germline gives CDR1 DFQATT, CDR2 SNEGSKA (reference sequence). For the CDR3, the DNA is TGCAGTGCTAGATGGGAGAGCTCCTATAATTCACCCCTCCACTTT. Translated, it gives CSARWESSYNSPLHF.

This clonotype was counted ten times or more. J is TRBJ1-2 and V is TRBV3-1, with D unclear. Trimming stripped 2 bases from V and 4 bases from J, with 11 bases between. The CDR3 extends over 14 amino acids. Per germline, CDR1 LGHDT and CDR2 YNNKEL (reference sequence). The CDR3 here is CASSQSLFVYGYTF. DNA of the CDR3: TGTGCCAGCAGCCAATCCTTGTTTGTCTATGGCTACACCTTC.

This clonotype has only a few counts. The germline gene is not matched at one end of the junction; a read error may be the cause. V is TRBV20-1 and J is TRBJ2-3; the D is unclear. Germline V lookup: CDR1 DFQATT, CDR2 SNEGSKA (reference sequence). The CDR3 loop spans 10 amino acids. The CDR3 DNA is TGCAGTGCTAGAACAGAGACGCAGTATTTT. It specifies CSARTETQYF.

This CDR3 is CASSYPRPGGMNGYTF. As DNA, the CDR3 is TGTGCCAGCAGTTACCCTCGCCCAGGGGGCATGAATGGCTACACCTTC. The V gene is TRBV6-5, the J gene TRBJ1-2; 8 bases agree with TRBD1. CDR1 and CDR2 from the germline V gene are MNHEY and SVGAGI. Trimming cost V 2 bases and J 6 bases; bases outside gene matches: 11. The CDR3 loop spans 16 amino acids.

This chain connects TRBV29-1 to TRBJ1-2; TRBD1 aligns across 7 bases. The CDR3 is 14 amino acids. V dropped 3 bases and J dropped 4; count of bases not matched to a gene: 8. Germline lookup yields CDR1 SQVTM and CDR2 ANQGSEA. The CDR3 DNA sequence: TGCAGCGTTGATGCGCAGGGGGGCTCCTATGGCTACACCTTC. As protein: CSVDAQGGSYGYTF. Looking up the rest from reference TRBV29-1 and TRBJ1-2 gives the full variable domain: SAVISQKPSRDICQRGTSLTIQCQVDSQVTMMFWYRQQPGQSLTLIATANQGSEATYESGFVIDKFPISRPNLTFSTLTVSNMSPEDSSIYLCSVDAQGGSYGYTFGSGTRLTVV.

To note about this clonotype: A read error may produce the germline difference seen at one junction end. V is TRBV5-1 and J is TRBJ2-2, with D possibly TRBD2 on 6 matching bases. The V gene's germline CDR1 is SGHRS and CDR2 YFSETQ. The CDR3 loop spans 15 amino acids. In DNA form, the CDR3 reads TGCGCCAGCAGGGAGGGGACTGTGAACACCGCGGAGCTGTTTTTT. Amino acid sequence: CASREGTVNTAELFF.

V usage is TRBV3-1 and J usage is TRBJ2-4, with 12 positions matching TRBD2. Per the germline V gene, CDR1 is LGHDT and CDR2 is YNNKEL (reference sequence). V dropped 3 bases and J dropped 3; count of bases not matched to a gene: 6. The CDR3 is 17 residues long. The CDR3 coding sequence is TGTGCCAGCAGCCAGCAGCTAGCGGGGGGGGTCAAAAACATTCAGTACTTC. It yields the protein CASSQQLAGGVKNIQYF.

This clonotype was counted only a few times. CDR3 residues: CASSTRGPRDRDYMGTGELFF. Here the CDR3 DNA reads TGTGCCAGCAGTACCCGCGGCCCCCGGGACAGGGACTACATGGGCACCGGGGAGCTGTTTTTT. The chain carries TRBV6-2 or TRBV6-3 and TRBJ2-2, with 9 positions matching TRBD1. Germline CDR1 reads MNHEY; CDR2 reads SVGEGT. The CDR3 sequence is 21 residues long. The V and J ends lost 5 bases and 4 bases, in that order; junction bases with no gene match: 23.

At least ten counts were recorded for this clonotype. The chain links TRBV6-5 to TRBJ2-1; D is uncertain. There are 16 residues in the CDR3. Deletions cut 2 bases from V and 4 bases from J, with 15 bases between. The germline V gene encodes CDR1 MNHEY and CDR2 SVGAGI. The chain's CDR3 is CASSYGPRLEYNEQFF. The CDR3, as DNA: TGTGCCAGCAGTTACGGTCCCAGGTTGGAATACAATGAGCAGTTCTTC.

In its sample, this clonotype was seen many times. The rearrangement uses TRBV7-9 and TRBJ2-3; D is perhaps TRBD1 (5 bases). CDR1 is SEHNR and CDR2 is FQNEAQ in the germline V gene (reference sequence). The CDR3 covers 16 residues. The V end was cut by 5 bases, the J end by 4 bases, with 19 bases between. CDR3 in DNA: TGTGCCAGCAGCCCCCGTGGCAGGGTACTCGCAGATACGCAGTATTTT. Protein sequence: CASSPRGRVLADTQYF.

This clonotype was observed at least ten times. The J gene is TRBJ2-3, the V gene TRBV13, with 11 bases that match TRBD2. J lost 2 bases, V lost 1 base, and 2 bases had no gene match. The germline CDR1 and CDR2 sequences are PRHDT and FYEKMQ (reference sequence). The length of the CDR3 is 16 residues. The CDR3 region is CASSLVLAGVTDTQYF. As DNA, the CDR3 is TGTGCCAGCAGCTTAGTACTAGCGGGAGTCACAGATACGCAGTATTTT.

At least ten counts were recorded for this clonotype. This chain links TRBV20-1 with TRBJ2-7; D is unresolved. The CDR3 totals 14 residues. Germline-derived CDR1 and CDR2 are DFQATT and SNEGSKA (reference sequence). V was shortened by 0 bases and J by 7 bases, with 16 bases between the two germline ends. CDR3 sequence reads: CSARDAATISEQYF. The CDR3 region has the DNA TGCAGTGCTAGAGATGCAGCTACAATTTCGGAGCAGTACTTC.

DNA of the CDR3: TGCGCCAGCAGTGCGATGGGTTCCGGCGAGCAGTACTTC. Protein product: CASSAMGSGEQYF. This chain connects TRBV10-1 to TRBJ2-7; the D is unclear. Between the trimmed V and J ends, which lost 4 bases and 6 bases, there was a span of 13 bases. The CDR3 runs to 13 residues. Germline CDR1 is WNHNN and CDR2 is SYGVQD (reference sequence).

This clonotype was found a few times. This rearrangement joins TRBV5-1 to TRBJ1-5, with D possibly matching TRBD1 (5 bases). V was trimmed by 2 bases and J by 9 bases, leaving 9 bases between them. CDR3 size: 12 residues. Germline V gene data show CDR1 as SGHRS and CDR2 as YFSETQ. CDR3 in amino acids: CASSFRGGPQHF. The CDR3 bases are TGCGCCAGCAGCTTCCGGGGGGGGCCCCAGCATTTT.

The sample holds many counts of this clonotype. The gene calls are TRBV5-1 and TRBJ2-2; no firm D call. The CDR3 loop spans 13 amino acids. Germline CDR1 and CDR2: SGHRS and YFSETQ. The V and J ends lost 5 bases and 6 bases respectively, with 11 bases between them. In nucleotides, the CDR3 is TGCGCCAGCAGAACGGTGGATGCCGGGGAGCTGTTTTTT. Translating it yields CASRTVDAGELFF.

This clonotype was seen at least ten times. The V call is TRBV30, the J call TRBJ1-2, with TRBD1 matching over 7 bases. V was clipped by 1 base and J by 6 bases; unmatched bases: 11. This CDR3 contains 15 residues. Looked up from germline, CDR1 is GTSNPN and CDR2 is SVGIG (reference sequence). The CDR3 DNA sequence: TGTGCCTGGAGTGGACTCCGGGGAGGGGGCGATGGCTACACCTTC. It specifies CAWSGLRGGGDGYTF. The full variable domain, its missing parts supplied by reference TRBV30 and TRBJ1-2, is SQTIHQWPATLVQPVGSPLSLECTVEGTSNPNLYWYRQAAGRGLQLLFYSVGIGQISSEVPQNLSASRPQDRQFILSSKKLLLSDSGFYLCAWSGLRGGGDGYTFGSGTRLTVV.

With respect to this clonotype: Its ends do not fully match the called genes, so a read error is possible. The chain couples TRBV25-1 to TRBJ2-1; 11 bases are a match to TRBD2. Germline loops: CDR1 MGHDK, CDR2 SYGVNS. This CDR3 is 18 amino acids long. CDR3 protein: CANSARIAGGVWVNEQFF. DNA of the CDR3: TGTGCCAACAGTGCTCGAATAGCGGGAGGGGTCTGGGTGAATGAGCAGTTCTTC.

A remark on this clonotype: This may be a read error: a much more frequent sequence differs by one nucleotide. V and J are TRBV5-1 and TRBJ2-5; 8 bases are shared with TRBD2. Germline V lookup: CDR1 SGHRS, CDR2 YFSETQ. The CDR3 loop spans 14 amino acids. CDR3 sequence: CASRETSGQGTQYF. The CDR3 DNA reads TGCGCCAGCAGAGAAACTAGCGGCCAAGGGACCCAGTACTTC. Complete variable domain (other parts from reference TRBV5-1 and TRBJ2-5): KAGVTQTPRYLIKTRGQQVTLSCSPISGHRSVSWYQQTPGQGLQFLFEYFSETQRNKGNFPGRFSGRQFSNSRSEMNVSTLELGDSALYLCASRETSGQGTQYFGPGTRLLVL.

This clonotype was picked up a small number of times. V is TRBV7-3 and J is TRBJ2-1; TRBD1 matches at 10 bases. Germline CDR1 and CDR2: SGHTA and FQGTGA. The CDR3 totals 15 residues. The junction had 6 bases not matched to a gene; V was cut back by 5 bases and J by 5 bases. The CDR3 DNA follows: TGTGCCAGCAGCGGAAGCGGGACAGGGGACAATGAGCAGTTCTTC. Protein sequence: CASSGSGTGDNEQFF. The entire variable domain, with the rest obtained from reference TRBV7-3 and TRBJ2-1, is as follows: GAGVSQTPSNKVTEKGKYVELRCDPISGHTALYWYRQSLGQGPEFLIYFQGTGAADDSGLPNDRFFAVRPEGSVSTLKIQRTERGDSAVYLCASSGSGTGDNEQFFGPGTRLTVL.

The sample holds a few counts of this clonotype. DNA for the CDR3: TGTGCCAGTAGAAAAGACAGGGGGGACGAGCAGTTCTTC. Translating it yields CASRKDRGDEQFF. The chain links TRBV19 to TRBJ2-1; 9 bases fit TRBD1. The CDR3 covers 13 residues. Germline V gene sequence: CDR1 LNHDA, CDR2 SQIVND (reference sequence). With 6 bases clipped from V and 10 bases from J, the junction kept 7 bases outside the gene matches.